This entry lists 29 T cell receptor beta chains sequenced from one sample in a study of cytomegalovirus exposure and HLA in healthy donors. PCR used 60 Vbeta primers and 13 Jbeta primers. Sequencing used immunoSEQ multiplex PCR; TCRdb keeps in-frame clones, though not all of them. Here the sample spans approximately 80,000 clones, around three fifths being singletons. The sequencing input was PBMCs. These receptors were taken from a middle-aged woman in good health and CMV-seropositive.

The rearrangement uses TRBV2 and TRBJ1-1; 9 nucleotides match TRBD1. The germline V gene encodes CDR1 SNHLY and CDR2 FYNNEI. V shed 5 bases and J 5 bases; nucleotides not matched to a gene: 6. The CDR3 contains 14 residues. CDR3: CASSTTGGRTEAFF. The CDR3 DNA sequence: TGTGCCAGCAGTACAACAGGGGGCAGAACTGAAGCTTTCTTT.

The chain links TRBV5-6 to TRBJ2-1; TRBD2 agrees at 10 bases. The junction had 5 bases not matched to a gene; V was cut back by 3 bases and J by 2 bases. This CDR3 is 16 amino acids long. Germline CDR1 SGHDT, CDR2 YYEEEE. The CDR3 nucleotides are TGTGCCAGCAGCTGGGGACTAGCGTCGACCTACAATGAGCAGTTCTTC. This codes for CASSWGLASTYNEQFF.

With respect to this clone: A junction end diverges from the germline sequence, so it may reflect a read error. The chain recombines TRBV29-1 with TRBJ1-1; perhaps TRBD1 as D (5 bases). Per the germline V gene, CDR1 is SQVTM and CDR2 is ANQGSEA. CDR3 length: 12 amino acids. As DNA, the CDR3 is TGCAGCGCAGGGTTGGGGAACACTGAAGATTTCTTT. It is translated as CSAGLGNTEDFF.

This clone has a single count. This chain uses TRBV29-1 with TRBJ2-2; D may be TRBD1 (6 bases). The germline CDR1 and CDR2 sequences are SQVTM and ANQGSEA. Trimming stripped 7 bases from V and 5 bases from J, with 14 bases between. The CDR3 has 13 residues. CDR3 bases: TGCAGCGCCAACCTACAGGGTACCGGGGAGCTGTTTTTT. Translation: CSANLQGTGELFF.

As DNA, the CDR3 is TGTGCCAGCAGCCGCCGGACAGGCCCCTCTGGAAACACCATATATTTT. It is translated as CASSRRTGPSGNTIYF. The chain couples TRBV7-9 to TRBJ1-3, with TRBD1 matching 7 bases. J gave up 0 bases and V 5 bases, and 7 bases lay outside the gene matches. Germline values: CDR1 SEHNR, CDR2 FQNEAQ (reference sequence). The CDR3 loop spans 16 amino acids.

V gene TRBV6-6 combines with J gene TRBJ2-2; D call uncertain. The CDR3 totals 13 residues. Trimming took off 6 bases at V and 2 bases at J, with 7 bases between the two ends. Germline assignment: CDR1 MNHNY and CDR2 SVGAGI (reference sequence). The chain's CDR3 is CASRAVNTGELFF. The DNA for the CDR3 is TGTGCCAGCAGGGCGGTAAACACCGGGGAGCTGTTTTTT.

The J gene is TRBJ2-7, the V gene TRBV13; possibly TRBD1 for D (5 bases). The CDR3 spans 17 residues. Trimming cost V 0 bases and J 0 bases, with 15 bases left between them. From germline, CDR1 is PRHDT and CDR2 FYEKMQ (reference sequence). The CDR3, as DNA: TGTGCCAGCAGCTTAGGAGGGGCAGCGCATTACTCCTACGAGCAGTACTTC. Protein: CASSLGGAAHYSYEQYF.

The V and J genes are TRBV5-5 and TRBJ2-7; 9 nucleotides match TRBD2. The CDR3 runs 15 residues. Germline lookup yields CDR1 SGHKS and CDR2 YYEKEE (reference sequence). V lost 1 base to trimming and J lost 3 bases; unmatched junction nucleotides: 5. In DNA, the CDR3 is TGTGCCAGCAGCTTGTGGGTTAGCGGGAGCTACGAGCAGTACTTC. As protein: CASSLWVSGSYEQYF.

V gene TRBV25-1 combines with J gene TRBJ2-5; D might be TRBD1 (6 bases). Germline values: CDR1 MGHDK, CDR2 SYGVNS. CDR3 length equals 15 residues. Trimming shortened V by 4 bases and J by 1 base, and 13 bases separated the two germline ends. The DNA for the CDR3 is TGTGCCAGCAGTGGCTCCCACAGGGTCCAAGAGACCCAGTACTTC. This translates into CASSGSHRVQETQYF.

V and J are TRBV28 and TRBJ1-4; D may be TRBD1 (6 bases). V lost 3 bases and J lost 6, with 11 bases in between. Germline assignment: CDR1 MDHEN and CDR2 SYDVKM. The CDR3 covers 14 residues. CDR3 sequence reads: CASSFGGADEKLFF. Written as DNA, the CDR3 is TGTGCCAGCAGTTTTGGGGGGGCAGATGAAAAACTGTTTTTT.

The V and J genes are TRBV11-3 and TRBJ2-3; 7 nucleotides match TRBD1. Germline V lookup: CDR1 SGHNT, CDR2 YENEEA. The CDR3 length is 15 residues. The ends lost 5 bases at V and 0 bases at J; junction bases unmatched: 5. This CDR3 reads CASSRGGSSTDTQYF. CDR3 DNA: TGTGCCAGCAGCCGAGGGGGCTCTAGCACAGATACGCAGTATTTT.

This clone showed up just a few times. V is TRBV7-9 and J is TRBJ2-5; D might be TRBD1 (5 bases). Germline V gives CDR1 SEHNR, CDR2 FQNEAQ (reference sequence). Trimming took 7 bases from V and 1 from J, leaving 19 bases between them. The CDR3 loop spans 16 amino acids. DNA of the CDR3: TGTGCCAGCACCCTAGGGGTTGGACCCTTCCAAGAGACCCAGTACTTC. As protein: CASTLGVGPFQETQYF. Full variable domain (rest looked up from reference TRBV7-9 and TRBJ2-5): DTGVSQNPRHKITKRGQNVTFRCDPISEHNRLYWYRQTLGQGPEFLTYFQNEAQLEKSRLLSDRFSAERPKGSFSTLEIQRTEQGDSAMYLCASTLGVGPFQETQYFGPGTRLLVL.

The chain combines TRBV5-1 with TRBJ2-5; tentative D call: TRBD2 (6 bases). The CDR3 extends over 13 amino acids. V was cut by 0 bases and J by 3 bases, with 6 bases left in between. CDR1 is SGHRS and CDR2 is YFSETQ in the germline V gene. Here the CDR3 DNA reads TGCGCCAGCAGCTTGGGACTAGAAGAGACCCAGTACTTC. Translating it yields CASSLGLEETQYF.

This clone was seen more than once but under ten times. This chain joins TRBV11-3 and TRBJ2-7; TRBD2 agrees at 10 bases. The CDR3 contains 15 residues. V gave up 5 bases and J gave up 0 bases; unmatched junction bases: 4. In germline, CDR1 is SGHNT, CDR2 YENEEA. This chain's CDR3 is CASSTGTSVSYEQYF. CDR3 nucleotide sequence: TGTGCCAGCAGCACCGGGACTAGCGTCTCCTACGAGCAGTACTTC.

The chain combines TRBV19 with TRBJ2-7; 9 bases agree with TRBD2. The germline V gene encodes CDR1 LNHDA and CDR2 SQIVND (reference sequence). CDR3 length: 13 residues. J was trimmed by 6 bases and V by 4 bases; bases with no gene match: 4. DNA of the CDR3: TGTGCCAGTAGTAATGCGGGAGGGCTCGAGCAGTACTTC. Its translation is CASSNAGGLEQYF.

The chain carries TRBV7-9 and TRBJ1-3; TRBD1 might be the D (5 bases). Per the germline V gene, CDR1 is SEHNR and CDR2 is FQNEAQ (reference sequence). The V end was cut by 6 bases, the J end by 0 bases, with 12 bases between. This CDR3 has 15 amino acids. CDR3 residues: CASSGHPNSGNTIYF. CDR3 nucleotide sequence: TGTGCCAGCAGTGGACACCCCAACTCTGGAAACACCATATATTTT.

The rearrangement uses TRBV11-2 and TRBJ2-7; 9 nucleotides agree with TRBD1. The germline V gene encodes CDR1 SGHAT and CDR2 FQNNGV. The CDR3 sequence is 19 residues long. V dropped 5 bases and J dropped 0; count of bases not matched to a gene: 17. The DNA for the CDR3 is TGTGCCAGCAGCCCCGCGCCCCGGGACAGGGAACCGAGCTCCTACGAGCAGTACTTC. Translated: CASSPAPRDREPSSYEQYF.

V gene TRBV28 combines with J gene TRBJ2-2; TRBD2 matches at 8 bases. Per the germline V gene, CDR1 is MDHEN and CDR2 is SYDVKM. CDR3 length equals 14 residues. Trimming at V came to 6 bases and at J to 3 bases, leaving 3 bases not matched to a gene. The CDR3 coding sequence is TGTGCCAGCAGCGGGAGGGCGGACACCGGGGAGCTGTTTTTT. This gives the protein CASSGRADTGELFF.

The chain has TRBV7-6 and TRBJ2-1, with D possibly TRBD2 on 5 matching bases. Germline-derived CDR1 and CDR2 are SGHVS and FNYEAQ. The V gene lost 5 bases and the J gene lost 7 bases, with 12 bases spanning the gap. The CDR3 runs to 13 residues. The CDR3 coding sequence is TGTGCCAGCAGCGTTGGACTCATGAATGAGCAGTTCTTC. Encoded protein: CASSVGLMNEQFF.

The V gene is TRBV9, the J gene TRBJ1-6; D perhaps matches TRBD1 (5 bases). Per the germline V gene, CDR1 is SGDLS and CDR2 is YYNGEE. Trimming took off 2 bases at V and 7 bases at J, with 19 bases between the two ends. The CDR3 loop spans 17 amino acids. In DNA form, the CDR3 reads TGTGCCAGCAGCGTTGGTTCCCGACAGAGAGCAAATTCACCCCTCCACTTT. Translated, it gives CASSVGSRQRANSPLHF.

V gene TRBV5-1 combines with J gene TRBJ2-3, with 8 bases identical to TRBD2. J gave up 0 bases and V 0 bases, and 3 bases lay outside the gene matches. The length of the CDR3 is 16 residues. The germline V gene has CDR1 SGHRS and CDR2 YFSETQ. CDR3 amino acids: CASSLDASGSTDTQYF. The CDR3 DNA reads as TGCGCCAGCAGCTTGGATGCTAGCGGGAGCACAGATACGCAGTATTTT. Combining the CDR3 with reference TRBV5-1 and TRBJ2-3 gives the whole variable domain KAGVTQTPRYLIKTRGQQVTLSCSPISGHRSVSWYQQTPGQGLQFLFEYFSETQRNKGNFPGRFSGRQFSNSRSEMNVSTLELGDSALYLCASSLDASGSTDTQYFGPGTRLTVL.

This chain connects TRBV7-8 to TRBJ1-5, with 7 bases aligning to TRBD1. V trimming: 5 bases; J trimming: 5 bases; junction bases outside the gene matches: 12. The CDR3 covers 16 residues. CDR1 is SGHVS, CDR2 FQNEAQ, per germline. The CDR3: CASSPGARGAYQPQHF. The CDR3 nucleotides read TGTGCCAGCAGCCCCGGCGCCAGGGGGGCCTATCAGCCCCAGCATTTT.

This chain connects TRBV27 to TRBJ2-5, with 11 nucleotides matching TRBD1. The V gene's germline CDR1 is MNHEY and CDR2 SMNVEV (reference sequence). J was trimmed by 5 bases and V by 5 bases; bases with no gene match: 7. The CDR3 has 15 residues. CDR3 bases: TGTGCCAGCAGTCCGGACAGGGGGCGCTCGGAGACCCAGTACTTC. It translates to CASSPDRGRSETQYF.

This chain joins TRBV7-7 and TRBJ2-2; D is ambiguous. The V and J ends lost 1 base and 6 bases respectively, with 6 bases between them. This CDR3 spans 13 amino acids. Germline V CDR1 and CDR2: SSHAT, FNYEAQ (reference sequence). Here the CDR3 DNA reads TGTGCCAGCAGCTTAGATTGGCCCGGGGAGCTGTTTTTT. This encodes CASSLDWPGELFF.

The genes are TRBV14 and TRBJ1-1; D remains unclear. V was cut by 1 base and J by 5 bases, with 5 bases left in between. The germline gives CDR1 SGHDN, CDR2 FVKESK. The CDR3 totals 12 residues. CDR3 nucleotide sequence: TGTGCCAGCAGCCAAGCGGGGACTGAAGCTTTCTTT. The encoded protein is CASSQAGTEAFF. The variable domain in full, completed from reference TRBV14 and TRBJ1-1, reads EAGVTQFPSHSVIEKGQTVTLRCDPISGHDNLYWYRRVMGKEIKFLLHFVKESKQDESGMPNNRFLAERTGGTYSTLKVQPAELEDSGVYFCASSQAGTEAFFGQGTRLTVV.

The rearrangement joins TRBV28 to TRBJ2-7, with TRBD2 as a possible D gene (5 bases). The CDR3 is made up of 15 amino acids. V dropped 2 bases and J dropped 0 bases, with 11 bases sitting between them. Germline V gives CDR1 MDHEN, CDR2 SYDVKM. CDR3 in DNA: TGTGCCAGCAGTTTACCGGGAACGAGCTCCTACGAGCAGTACTTC. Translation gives CASSLPGTSSYEQYF.

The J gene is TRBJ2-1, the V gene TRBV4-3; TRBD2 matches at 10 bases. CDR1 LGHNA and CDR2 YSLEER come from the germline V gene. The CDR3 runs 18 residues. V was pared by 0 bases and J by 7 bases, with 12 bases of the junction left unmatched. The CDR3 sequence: CASSQDGASSGRYNEQFF. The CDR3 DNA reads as TGCGCCAGCAGCCAAGACGGAGCGAGTAGCGGGAGGTATAATGAGCAGTTCTTC.

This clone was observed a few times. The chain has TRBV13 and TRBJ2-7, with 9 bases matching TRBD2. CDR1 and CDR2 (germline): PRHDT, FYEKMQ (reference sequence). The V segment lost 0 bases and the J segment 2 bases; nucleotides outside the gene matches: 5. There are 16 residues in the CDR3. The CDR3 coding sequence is TGTGCCAGCAGCTTAGGAGGCCAGCGGGAGGCCTACGAGCAGTACTTC. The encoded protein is CASSLGGQREAYEQYF.

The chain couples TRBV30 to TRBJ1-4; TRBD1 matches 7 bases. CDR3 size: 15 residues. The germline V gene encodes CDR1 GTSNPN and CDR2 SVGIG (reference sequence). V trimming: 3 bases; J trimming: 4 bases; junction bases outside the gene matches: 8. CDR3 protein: CAWRNRQGNNEKLFF. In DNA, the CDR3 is TGTGCCTGGAGAAACCGACAGGGAAATAATGAAAAACTGTTTTTT.